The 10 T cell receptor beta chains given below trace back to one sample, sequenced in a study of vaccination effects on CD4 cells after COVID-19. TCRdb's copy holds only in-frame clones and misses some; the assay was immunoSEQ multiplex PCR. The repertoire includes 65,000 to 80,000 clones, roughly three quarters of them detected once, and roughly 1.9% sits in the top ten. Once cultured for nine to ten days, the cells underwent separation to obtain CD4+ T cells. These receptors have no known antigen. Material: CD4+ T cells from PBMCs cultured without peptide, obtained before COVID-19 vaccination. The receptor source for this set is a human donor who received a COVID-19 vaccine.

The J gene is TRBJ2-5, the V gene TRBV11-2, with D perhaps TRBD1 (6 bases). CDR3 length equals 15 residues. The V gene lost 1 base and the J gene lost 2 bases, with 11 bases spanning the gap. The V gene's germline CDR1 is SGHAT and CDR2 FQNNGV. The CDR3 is CASSLVLGQQETQYF. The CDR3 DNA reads TGTGCCAGCAGCTTAGTTCTCGGACAGCAAGAGACCCAGTACTTC.

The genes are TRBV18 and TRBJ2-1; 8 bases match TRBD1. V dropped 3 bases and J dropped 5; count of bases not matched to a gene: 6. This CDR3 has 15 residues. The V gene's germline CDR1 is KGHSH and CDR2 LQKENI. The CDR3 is CASSPIKDRDNEQFF. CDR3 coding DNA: TGTGCCAGCTCACCGATAAAGGACAGGGACAATGAGCAGTTCTTC.

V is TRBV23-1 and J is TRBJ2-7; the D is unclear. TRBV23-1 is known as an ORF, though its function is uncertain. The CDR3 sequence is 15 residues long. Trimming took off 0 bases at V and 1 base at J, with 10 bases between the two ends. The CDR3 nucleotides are TGCGCCAGCAGTCAATCCCCCAGGTCGTCCTACGAGCAGTACGTC. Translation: CASSQSPRSSYEQYV.

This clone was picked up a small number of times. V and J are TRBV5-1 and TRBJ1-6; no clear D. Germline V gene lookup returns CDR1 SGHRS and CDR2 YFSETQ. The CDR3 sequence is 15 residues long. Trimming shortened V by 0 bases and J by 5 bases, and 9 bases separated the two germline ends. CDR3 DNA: TGCGCCAGCAGCTTGGCCGATAGGGATAATTCACCCCTCCACTTT. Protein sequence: CASSLADRDNSPLHF.

The CDR3 loop reads CATSDSRDRPKNIQYF. DNA of the CDR3: TGTGCCACCAGTGATAGCCGGGACAGACCCAAAAACATTCAGTACTTC. This sequence joins TRBV24-1 and TRBJ2-4, with 7 bases that match TRBD1. V lost 3 bases, J lost 2 bases, and 6 bases stayed unmatched. CDR1 and CDR2 (germline): KGHDR, SFDVKD. The CDR3 has 16 residues.

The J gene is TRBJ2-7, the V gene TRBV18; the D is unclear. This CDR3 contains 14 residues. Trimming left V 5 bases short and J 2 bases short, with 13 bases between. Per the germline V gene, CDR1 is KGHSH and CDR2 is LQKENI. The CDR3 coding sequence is TGTGCCAGCTCATGGAAGACCGGGCCCTACGAGCAGTACGTC. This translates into CASSWKTGPYEQYV.

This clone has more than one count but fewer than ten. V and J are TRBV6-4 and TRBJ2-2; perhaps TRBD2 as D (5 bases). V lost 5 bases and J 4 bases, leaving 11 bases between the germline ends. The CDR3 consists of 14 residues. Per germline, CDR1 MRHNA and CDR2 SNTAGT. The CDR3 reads CASSPGGPTGELFF. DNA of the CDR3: TGTGCCAGCAGTCCCGGAGGACCCACCGGGGAGCTGTTTTTT.

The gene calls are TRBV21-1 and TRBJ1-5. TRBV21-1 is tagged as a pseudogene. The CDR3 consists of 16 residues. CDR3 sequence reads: CASRSQGPKSNQPQHF. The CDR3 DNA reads TGTGCCAGCAGATCCCAGGGACCGAAAAGCAATCAGCCCCAGCATTTT.

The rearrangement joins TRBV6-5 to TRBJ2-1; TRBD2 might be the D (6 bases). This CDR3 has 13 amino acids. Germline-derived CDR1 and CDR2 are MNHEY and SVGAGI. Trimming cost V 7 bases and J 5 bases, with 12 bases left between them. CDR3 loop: CASTKTRNNEQFF. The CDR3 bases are TGTGCCAGCACTAAGACTAGGAACAATGAGCAGTTCTTC.

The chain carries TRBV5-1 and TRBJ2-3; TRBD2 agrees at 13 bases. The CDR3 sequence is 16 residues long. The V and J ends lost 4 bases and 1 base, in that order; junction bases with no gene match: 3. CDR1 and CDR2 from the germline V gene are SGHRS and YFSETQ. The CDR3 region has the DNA TGCGCCAGCAGCCTCGGACTAGCGGGGGGCACAGATACGCAGTATTTT. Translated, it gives CASSLGLAGGTDTQYF.